The 30 T cell receptor beta chains below were found in one sample sequenced in a study of blood T cell repertoires in COVID-19. TCRdb's table, derived via immunoSEQ multiplex PCR, lists solely in-frame clones and lacks some. The table shows 150,000 to 200,000 clones, with over 75% occurring only once. The sequenced material came from PBMCs or T cells enriched from blood (not recorded which). These receptors were obtained from a human donor with acute COVID-19. The donor label of this sample is uncertain.

The gene calls are TRBV19 and TRBJ1-4; maybe TRBD1 (6 bases). V was cut by 10 bases and J by 8 bases, with 17 bases left in between. There are 13 residues in the CDR3. Looked up from germline, CDR1 is LNHDA and CDR2 is SQIVND (reference sequence). The CDR3: CATLGGWEEKLFF. CDR3 coding DNA: TGTGCCACGCTAGGGGGTTGGGAAGAAAAACTGTTTTTT.

V is TRBV11-2 and J is TRBJ2-1; 12 bases align to TRBD2. Losses at the gene ends were 1 base for V and 0 bases for J; bases not matched to a gene: 7. In germline, CDR1 is SGHAT, CDR2 FQNNGV. The CDR3 covers 19 residues. The CDR3 bases are TGTGCCAGCAGCTTAGGGCTAGCGGGGGGGCGGAGCTCCTACAATGAGCAGTTCTTC. Translating gives CASSLGLAGGRSSYNEQFF.

The chain couples TRBV4-1 to TRBJ1-5; 10 bases are a match to TRBD1. The V segment lost 3 bases and the J segment 7 bases; nucleotides outside the gene matches: 9. Germline V gene sequence: CDR1 MGHRA, CDR2 YSYEKL. This CDR3 region has 16 residues. The CDR3: CASSHLTDRGIQPQHF. The CDR3 DNA sequence: TGCGCCAGCAGCCACTTGACGGACAGGGGGATCCAGCCCCAGCATTTT.

The chain links TRBV7-2 to TRBJ2-7, with TRBD1 matching over 8 bases. After removal of 2 bases from V and 2 bases from J, the junction contained 5 bases not matched to a gene. The germline gives CDR1 SGHTA, CDR2 FQGNSA. This CDR3 region has 15 residues. CDR3 sequence (DNA): TGTGCCAGCAGCTTATTCACAGGGGGTACCTACGAGCAGTACTTC. This sequence encodes CASSLFTGGTYEQYF.

Only one count was recorded for this clone. The J gene is TRBJ2-2, the V gene TRBV5-1; 13 bases align to TRBD2. The CDR3 loop spans 17 amino acids. CDR1 SGHRS and CDR2 YFSETQ come from the germline V gene. V gave up 4 bases and J gave up 7 bases; unmatched junction bases: 10. The CDR3 DNA is TGCGCCAGCAGCAAACGGACTAGCGGGGGCCTAGACGGGGAGCTGTTTTTT. It codes for CASSKRTSGGLDGELFF.

This clone was counted once. V gene TRBV18 combines with J gene TRBJ2-5; 7 nucleotides agree with TRBD2. The CDR3 covers 12 residues. From germline, CDR1 is KGHSH and CDR2 LQKENI. V trimming: 5 bases; J trimming: 5 bases; junction bases outside the gene matches: 2. Here the CDR3 reads CASSVRGETQYF. CDR3 coding DNA: TGTGCCAGCTCAGTGCGGGGGGAGACCCAGTACTTC. Full variable domain (outside the CDR3, taken from reference TRBV18 and TRBJ2-5): NAGVMQNPRHLVRRRGQEARLRCSPMKGHSHVYWYRQLPEEGLKFMVYLQKENIIDESGMPKERFSAEFPKEGPSILRIQQVVRGDSAAYFCASSVRGETQYFGPGTRLLVL.

There are a few counts of this clone. This sequence joins TRBV7-9 and TRBJ2-1; 9 bases map to TRBD1. The CDR3 totals 16 residues. The trim removed 8 bases at V and 6 bases at J, leaving 14 bases unmatched. Germline assignment: CDR1 SEHNR and CDR2 FQNEAQ (reference sequence). DNA for the CDR3: TGTGCCAGCCCGACTCCGGCGGGACAGGGCCCCAATGAGCAGTTCTTC. This sequence encodes CASPTPAGQGPNEQFF.

The chain couples TRBV6-5 to TRBJ2-7; a possible D gene is TRBD2 (7 bases). The CDR3 runs to 15 residues. V was shortened by 2 bases and J by 4 bases, with 15 bases between the two germline ends. The germline V gene encodes CDR1 MNHEY and CDR2 SVGAGI. This CDR3 is CASSYQGGAPYEQYF. DNA for the CDR3: TGTGCCAGCAGTTACCAAGGGGGGGCCCCGTACGAGCAGTACTTC.

The rearrangement joins TRBV19 to TRBJ1-1; D is undetermined. Germline values: CDR1 LNHDA, CDR2 SQIVND (reference sequence). The CDR3 is 14 amino acids. V dropped 3 bases and J dropped 4 bases, with 12 bases sitting between them. The DNA for the CDR3 is TGTGCCAGTAGTATGTTTGAGGGCCCCACTGAAGCTTTCTTT. This gives the protein CASSMFEGPTEAFF.

V usage is TRBV30 and J usage is TRBJ1-5; perhaps TRBD1 as D (5 bases). Germline CDR1 GTSNPN, CDR2 SVGIG (reference sequence). The CDR3 totals 13 residues. V was clipped by 5 bases and J by 7 bases, with 15 bases between them. The CDR3 DNA reads TGTGCCTGGGGCAGGGTGGAGGGACAGCCCCAGCATTTT. The encoded protein is CAWGRVEGQPQHF.

In this sample, this clone turned up a few times. V gene TRBV9 combines with J gene TRBJ2-4, with D possibly TRBD2 on 5 matching bases. The CDR3 is 14 amino acids. Germline V lookup: CDR1 SGDLS, CDR2 YYNGEE. V was pared by 1 base and J by 6 bases, with 11 bases between. The CDR3 DNA is TGTGCCAGCAGCGTAACAAGGGCGGGAAACATTCAGTACTTC. It codes for CASSVTRAGNIQYF.

This clone showed up just once. This chain joins TRBV29-1 and TRBJ1-1, with TRBD1 matching 7 bases. The CDR3 sequence is 12 residues long. V dropped 6 bases and J dropped 6; count of bases not matched to a gene: 7. The germline V gene encodes CDR1 SQVTM and CDR2 ANQGSEA. DNA for the CDR3: TGCAGCGTACCAGGAGGGGGCCCTGAAGCTTTCTTT. It yields the protein CSVPGGGPEAFF.

The chain carries TRBV5-1 and TRBJ2-5; D possibly corresponds to TRBD2 (6 bases). CDR3 size: 14 residues. CDR1 SGHRS and CDR2 YFSETQ come from the germline V gene. V dropped 0 bases and J dropped 0 bases, with 6 bases sitting between them. CDR3 sequence: CASSLGGNQETQYF. The CDR3 nucleotides read TGCGCCAGCAGCTTGGGCGGGAACCAAGAGACCCAGTACTTC.

The chain joins TRBV12-3 or TRBV12-4 to TRBJ1-5; TRBD1 aligns across 9 bases. The CDR3 is 13 residues long. Trimming removed 9 bases from V and 1 base from J; junction bases left unmatched: 1. Here the CDR3 DNA reads TGTGCCAGTGGACAGGGGAGCAATCAGCCCCAGCATTTT. Translation gives CASGQGSNQPQHF.

The chain is built from TRBV9 and TRBJ2-5, with D maybe TRBD2 (6 bases). Germline assignment: CDR1 SGDLS and CDR2 YYNGEE. The V and J ends lost 0 bases and 3 bases respectively, with 15 bases between them. The CDR3 is made up of 16 amino acids. The CDR3 loop is CASSVALRLGEETQYF. The CDR3 nucleotides read TGTGCCAGCAGCGTAGCGTTGAGACTAGGAGAAGAGACCCAGTACTTC.

V usage is TRBV30 and J usage is TRBJ1-6; possible D gene TRBD1, 5 bases. The CDR3 is 16 residues long. In germline, CDR1 is GTSNPN, CDR2 SVGIG (reference sequence). With 1 base removed from V and 8 bases from J, the gap between germline ends came to 18 bases. The CDR3, as DNA: TGTGCCTGGAGTGGACCCCGGGGGGTCGCTTATTCACCCCTCCACTTT. Translated: CAWSGPRGVAYSPLHF.

The chain employs TRBV3-1 (or the pseudogene TRBV3-2) and TRBJ2-7, with no clear D. V was cut by 0 bases and J by 0 bases, with 9 bases left in between. Germline CDR1 and CDR2: LGHDT and YNNKEL (reference sequence). The CDR3 has 15 amino acids. This chain's CDR3 is CASSQDEVGSYEQYF. The CDR3 bases are TGTGCCAGCAGCCAAGATGAGGTTGGCTCCTACGAGCAGTACTTC.

The rearrangement joins TRBV11-1 to TRBJ2-5, with D maybe TRBD2 (7 bases). Germline V gene data show CDR1 as SGHAT and CDR2 as FQDESV (reference sequence). Trimming left V 1 base short and J 2 bases short, with 14 bases between. The CDR3 sequence is 16 residues long. The CDR3 protein is CASSLVGGLIQETQYF. In nucleotides, the CDR3 is TGTGCCAGCAGCTTAGTCGGGGGGCTGATACAAGAGACCCAGTACTTC.

By share, this clone counts as medium-sized. J is TRBJ2-3 and V is TRBV7-9; 9 bases line up with TRBD1. Germline V gene data show CDR1 as SEHNR and CDR2 as FQNEAQ (reference sequence). V shed 5 bases and J 0 bases; nucleotides not matched to a gene: 6. The CDR3 consists of 16 residues. The CDR3 DNA follows: TGTGCCAGCAGCGGATGGACAGGGGCTAGCACAGATACGCAGTATTTT. Translating it yields CASSGWTGASTDTQYF.

This chain uses TRBV2 with TRBJ2-2, with a weak D call TRBD2 (5 bases). Trimming took off 1 base at V and 4 bases at J, with 13 bases between the two ends. This CDR3 is built from 16 residues. The V gene's germline CDR1 is SNHLY and CDR2 FYNNEI. The chain's CDR3 is CASSEVRTSRTGELFF. Written as DNA, the CDR3 is TGTGCCAGCAGTGAAGTTAGGACTTCCCGCACCGGGGAGCTGTTTTTT.

This chain joins TRBV21-1 and TRBJ1-3. TRBV21-1 is designated a pseudogene. The CDR3 sequence is 16 residues long. CDR3 residues: CASSKVLRSSGNTIYF. The DNA for the CDR3 is TGTGCCAGCAGCAAAGTACTTAGGAGCTCTGGAAACACCATATATTTT.

This clone was seen just once. V gene TRBV5-1 combines with J gene TRBJ1-6; the D gene is possibly TRBD1 (5 bases). Germline CDR1 reads SGHRS; CDR2 reads YFSETQ. The V and J ends lost 7 bases and 0 bases respectively, with 11 bases between them. The CDR3 is 15 residues long. CDR3 amino acids: CASAEGSSYNSPLHF. The CDR3, as DNA: TGCGCCAGCGCGGAGGGGAGCTCCTATAATTCACCCCTCCACTTT.

The V call is TRBV6-5, the J call TRBJ2-7, with 7 bases matching TRBD1. With V trimmed by 6 bases and J by 0 bases, 2 bases remained unmatched. The length of the CDR3 is 13 residues. CDR1 is MNHEY and CDR2 is SVGAGI in the germline V gene. This chain's CDR3 is CASRGTDSYEQYF. CDR3 nucleotides: TGTGCCAGCAGAGGGACAGACTCCTACGAGCAGTACTTC.

About this clone itself: The same CDR3 also results from other DNA sequences found in this sample. The V and J genes are TRBV5-1 and TRBJ2-3; TRBD2 agrees at 9 bases. V dropped 0 bases and J dropped 0; count of bases not matched to a gene: 2. The length of the CDR3 is 16 residues. Germline assignment: CDR1 SGHRS and CDR2 YFSETQ. Here the CDR3 DNA reads TGCGCCAGCAGCTTGGGGCTAGCGGGGAGCACAGATACGCAGTATTTT. Its protein is CASSLGLAGSTDTQYF.

The V and J genes are TRBV30 and TRBJ2-7; perhaps TRBD2 as D (5 bases). From germline, CDR1 is GTSNPN and CDR2 SVGIG (reference sequence). The V and J ends lost 1 base and 6 bases respectively, with 10 bases between them. CDR3 length: 12 amino acids. CDR3 in DNA: TGTGCCTGGAGTGCCGACGGACTCGAGCAGTACTTC. Its translation: CAWSADGLEQYF.

V is TRBV10-3 and J is TRBJ2-1; TRBD2 matches at 8 bases. J lost 9 bases, V lost 7 bases, and 11 bases had no gene match. CDR1 is ENHRY and CDR2 is SYGVKD in the germline V gene. This CDR3 is 14 amino acids long. The CDR3 protein is CAITPGLDIGEQFF. CDR3 coding DNA: TGTGCCATCACCCCGGGACTAGATATCGGTGAGCAGTTCTTC.

The rearrangement links TRBV5-6 to TRBJ1-2; D is undetermined. From germline, CDR1 is SGHDT and CDR2 YYEEEE. With 3 bases removed from V and 5 bases from J, the gap between germline ends came to 8 bases. This CDR3 is 12 amino acids long. CDR3 sequence: CASSSLGYGYTF. In DNA form, the CDR3 reads TGTGCCAGCAGCTCCCTCGGGTATGGCTACACCTTC. Full variable domain (missing parts from reference TRBV5-6 and TRBJ1-2): DAGVTQSPTHLIKTRGQQVTLRCSPKSGHDTVSWYQQALGQGPQFIFQYYEEEERQRGNFPDRFSGHQFPNYSSELNVNALLLGDSALYLCASSSLGYGYTFGSGTRLTVV.

The chain combines TRBV7-2 with TRBJ1-3, with TRBD1 identical over 8 bases. This CDR3 is built from 15 residues. Unmatched junction bases numbered 3, after V lost 5 bases and J lost 0 bases. Germline V gene sequence: CDR1 SGHTA, CDR2 FQGNSA. DNA for the CDR3: TGTGCCAGCAGCCCAACAGGGGGCTCTGGAAACACCATATATTTT. This codes for CASSPTGGSGNTIYF.

V gene TRBV24-1 combines with J gene TRBJ2-3, with 10 positions matching TRBD1. The ends lost 10 bases at V and 0 bases at J; junction bases unmatched: 6. Per the germline V gene, CDR1 is KGHDR and CDR2 is SFDVKD. CDR3 length: 15 residues. The CDR3 reads CATMDRGSSTDTQYF. The CDR3 DNA sequence: TGTGCCACGATGGACAGGGGGTCTAGCACAGATACGCAGTATTTT.

This sequence joins TRBV7-2 and TRBJ1-2, with a possible D match to TRBD1 (6 bases). Germline lookup yields CDR1 SGHTA and CDR2 FQGNSA. Between the trimmed V and J ends, which lost 2 bases and 2 bases, there was a span of 12 bases. CDR3 size: 15 residues. This chain's CDR3 is CASSLLGTPNYGYTF. The CDR3 DNA reads as TGTGCCAGCAGCTTATTGGGGACACCGAACTATGGCTACACCTTC.